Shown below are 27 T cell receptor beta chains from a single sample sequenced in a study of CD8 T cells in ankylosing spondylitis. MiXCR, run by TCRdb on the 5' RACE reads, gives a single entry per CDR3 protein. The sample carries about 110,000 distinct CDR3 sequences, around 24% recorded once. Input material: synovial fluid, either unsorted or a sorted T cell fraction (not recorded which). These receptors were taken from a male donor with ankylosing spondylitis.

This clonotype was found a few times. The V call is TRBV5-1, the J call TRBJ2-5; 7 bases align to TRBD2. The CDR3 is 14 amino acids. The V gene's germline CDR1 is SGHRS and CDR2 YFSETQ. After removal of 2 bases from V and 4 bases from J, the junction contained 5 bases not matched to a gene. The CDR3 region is CASSFTSVGETQYF. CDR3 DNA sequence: TGCGCCAGCAGCTTCACTAGCGTTGGAGAGACCCAGTACTTC. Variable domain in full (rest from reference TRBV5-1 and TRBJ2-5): KAGVTQTPRYLIKTRGQQVTLSCSPISGHRSVSWYQQTPGQGLQFLFEYFSETQRNKGNFPGRFSGRQFSNSRSEMNVSTLELGDSALYLCASSFTSVGETQYFGPGTRLLVL.

In DNA, the CDR3 is TGCAGCGTTGTAAGCTCCGCCGGGAGCGAGCAGTTCTTC. Residues: CSVVSSAGSEQFF. This chain links TRBV29-1 with TRBJ2-1; D is perhaps TRBD2 (6 bases). Per germline, CDR1 SQVTM and CDR2 ANQGSEA. The CDR3 has 13 amino acids. V lost 4 bases, J lost 10 bases, and 17 bases lay in between.

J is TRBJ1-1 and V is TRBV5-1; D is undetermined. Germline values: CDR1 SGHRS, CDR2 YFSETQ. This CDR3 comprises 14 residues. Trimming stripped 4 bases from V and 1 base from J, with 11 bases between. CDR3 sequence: CASSAEHTNTEAFF. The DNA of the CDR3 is TGCGCCAGCAGCGCGGAACATACGAACACTGAAGCTTTCTTT.

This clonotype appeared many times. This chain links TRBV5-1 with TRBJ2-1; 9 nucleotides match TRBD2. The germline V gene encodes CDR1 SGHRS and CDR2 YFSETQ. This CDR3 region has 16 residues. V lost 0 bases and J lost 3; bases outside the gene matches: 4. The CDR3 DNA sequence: TGCGCCAGCAGCTTGGCCGGGACTAGCTTCTACAATGAGCAGTTCTTC. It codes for CASSLAGTSFYNEQFF.

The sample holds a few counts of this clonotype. The DNA of the CDR3 is TGCAGTGCTAGAGATCCGACCTACGAGCAGTACGTC. This codes for CSARDPTYEQYV. This rearrangement joins TRBV20-1 to TRBJ2-7, with unresolved D. The CDR3 runs to 12 residues. The ends were cut back, 0 bases at V and 2 bases at J, with 5 bases in the middle. The germline gives CDR1 DFQATT, CDR2 SNEGSKA (reference sequence).

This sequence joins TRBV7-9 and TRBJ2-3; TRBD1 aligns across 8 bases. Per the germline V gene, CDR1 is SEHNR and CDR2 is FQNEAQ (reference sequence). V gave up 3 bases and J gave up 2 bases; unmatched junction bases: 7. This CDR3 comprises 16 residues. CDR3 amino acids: CASSFGQGAFTDTQYF. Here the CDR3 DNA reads TGTGCCAGCAGCTTTGGGCAGGGGGCTTTCACAGATACGCAGTATTTT. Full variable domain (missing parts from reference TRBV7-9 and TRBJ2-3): DTGVSQNPRHKITKRGQNVTFRCDPISEHNRLYWYRQTLGQGPEFLTYFQNEAQLEKSRLLSDRFSAERPKGSFSTLEIQRTEQGDSAMYLCASSFGQGAFTDTQYFGPGTRLTVL.

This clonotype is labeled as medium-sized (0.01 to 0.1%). CDR3 region: CATSRDGQASNQPQHF. In DNA, the CDR3 is TGTGCCACCAGCAGAGATGGACAGGCTAGCAATCAGCCCCAGCATTTT. V usage is TRBV15 and J usage is TRBJ1-5; 7 nucleotides agree with TRBD1. With 0 bases clipped from V and 0 bases from J, the junction kept 2 bases outside the gene matches. This CDR3 comprises 16 residues. Germline CDR1 is LNHNV and CDR2 is YYDKDF (reference sequence).

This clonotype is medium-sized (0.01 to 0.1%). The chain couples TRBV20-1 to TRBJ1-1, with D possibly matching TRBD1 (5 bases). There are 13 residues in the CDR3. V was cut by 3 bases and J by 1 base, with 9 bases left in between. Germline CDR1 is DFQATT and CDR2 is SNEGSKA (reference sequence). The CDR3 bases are TGCAGTGCTAGGGCAGGGCAGAACACTGAAGCTTTCTTT. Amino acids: CSARAGQNTEAFF.

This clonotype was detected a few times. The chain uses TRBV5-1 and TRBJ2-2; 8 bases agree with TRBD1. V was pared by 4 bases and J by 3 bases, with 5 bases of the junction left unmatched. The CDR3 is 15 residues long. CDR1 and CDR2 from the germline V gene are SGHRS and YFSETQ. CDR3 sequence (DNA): TGCGCCAGCAGCACCAGGACAGGGCACACCGGGGAGCTGTTTTTT. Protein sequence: CASSTRTGHTGELFF.

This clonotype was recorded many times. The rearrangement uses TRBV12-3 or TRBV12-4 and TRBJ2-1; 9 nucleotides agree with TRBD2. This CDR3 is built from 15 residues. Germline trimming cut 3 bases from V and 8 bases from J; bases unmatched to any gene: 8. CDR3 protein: CASSLYSGSGYEQFF. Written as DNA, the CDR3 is TGTGCCAGCAGTTTGTATAGCGGGAGTGGCTATGAGCAGTTCTTC.

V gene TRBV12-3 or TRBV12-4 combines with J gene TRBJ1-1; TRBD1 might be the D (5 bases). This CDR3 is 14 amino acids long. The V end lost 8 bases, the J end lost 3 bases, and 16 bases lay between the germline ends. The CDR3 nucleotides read TGTGCCAGCTCCCCCGGGACGGTGGACACTGAAGCTTTCTTT. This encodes CASSPGTVDTEAFF.

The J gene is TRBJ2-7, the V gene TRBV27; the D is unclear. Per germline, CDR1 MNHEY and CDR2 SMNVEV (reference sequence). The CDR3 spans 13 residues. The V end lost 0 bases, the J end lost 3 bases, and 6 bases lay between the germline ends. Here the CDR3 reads CASSLSDGYEQYF. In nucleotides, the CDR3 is TGTGCCAGCAGTTTATCGGACGGCTACGAGCAGTACTTC.

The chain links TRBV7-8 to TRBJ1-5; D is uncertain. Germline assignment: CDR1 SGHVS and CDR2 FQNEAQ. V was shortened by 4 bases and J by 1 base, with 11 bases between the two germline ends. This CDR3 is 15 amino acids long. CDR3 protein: CASSSTVISNQPQHF. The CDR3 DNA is TGTGCCAGCAGCTCGACGGTAATCAGCAATCAGCCCCAGCATTTT.

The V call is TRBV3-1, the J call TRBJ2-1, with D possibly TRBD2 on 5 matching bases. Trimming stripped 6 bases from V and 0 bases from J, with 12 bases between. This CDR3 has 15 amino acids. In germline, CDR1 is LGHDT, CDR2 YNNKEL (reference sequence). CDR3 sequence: CASRSWRASYNEQFF. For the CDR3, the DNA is TGTGCCAGCAGGTCCTGGCGGGCCTCCTACAATGAGCAGTTCTTC.

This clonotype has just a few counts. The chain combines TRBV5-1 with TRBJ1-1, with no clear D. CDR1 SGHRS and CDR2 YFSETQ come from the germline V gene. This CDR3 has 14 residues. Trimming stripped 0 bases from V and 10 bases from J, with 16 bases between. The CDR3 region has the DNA TGCGCCAGCAGCTTGGCCATTGAAGCCTCTCCAGCTTTCTTT. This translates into CASSLAIEASPAFF.

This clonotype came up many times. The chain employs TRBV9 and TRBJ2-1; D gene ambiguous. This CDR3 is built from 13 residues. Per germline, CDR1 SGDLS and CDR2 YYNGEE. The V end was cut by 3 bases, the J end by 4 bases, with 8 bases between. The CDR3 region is CASSARPYNEQFF. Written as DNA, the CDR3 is TGTGCCAGCAGCGCCCGGCCTTACAATGAGCAGTTCTTC.

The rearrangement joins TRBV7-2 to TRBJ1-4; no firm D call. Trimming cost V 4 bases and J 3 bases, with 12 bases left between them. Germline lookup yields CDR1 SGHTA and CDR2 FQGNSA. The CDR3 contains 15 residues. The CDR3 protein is CASSSAGSPNEKLFF. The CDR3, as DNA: TGTGCCAGCAGCTCAGCGGGGTCTCCTAATGAAAAACTGTTTTTT.

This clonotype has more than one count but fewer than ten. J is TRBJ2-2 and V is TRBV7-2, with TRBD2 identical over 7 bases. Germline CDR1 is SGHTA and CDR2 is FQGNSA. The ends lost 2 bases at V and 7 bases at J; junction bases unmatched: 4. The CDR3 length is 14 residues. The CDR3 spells CASSLPGGYGELFF. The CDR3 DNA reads TGTGCCAGCAGCTTACCGGGAGGATACGGGGAGCTGTTTTTT. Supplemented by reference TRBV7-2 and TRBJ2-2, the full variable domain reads GAGVSQSPSNKVTEKGKDVELRCDPISGHTALYWYRQSLGQGLEFLIYFQGNSAPDKSGLPSDRFSAERTGGSVSTLTIQRTQQEDSAVYLCASSLPGGYGELFFGEGSRLTVL.

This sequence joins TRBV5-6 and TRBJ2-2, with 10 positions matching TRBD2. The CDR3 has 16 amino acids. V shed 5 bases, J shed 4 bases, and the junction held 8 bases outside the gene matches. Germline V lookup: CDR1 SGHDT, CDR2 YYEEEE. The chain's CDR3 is CASSFTSGTLTGELFF. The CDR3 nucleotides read TGTGCCAGCAGTTTCACTAGCGGGACCCTCACCGGGGAGCTGTTTTTT.

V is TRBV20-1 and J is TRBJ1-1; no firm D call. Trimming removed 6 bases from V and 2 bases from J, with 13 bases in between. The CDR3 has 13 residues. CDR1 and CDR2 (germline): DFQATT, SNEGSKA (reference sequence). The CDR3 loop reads CSADEDDNTEAFF. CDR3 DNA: TGCAGTGCCGACGAGGATGACAACACTGAAGCTTTCTTT.

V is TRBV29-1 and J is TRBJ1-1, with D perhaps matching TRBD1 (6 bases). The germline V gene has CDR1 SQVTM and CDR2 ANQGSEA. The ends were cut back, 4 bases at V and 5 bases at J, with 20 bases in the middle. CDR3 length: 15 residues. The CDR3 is CSVGPRPGGQTEAFF. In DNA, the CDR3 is TGCAGCGTTGGACCTCGACCCGGGGGGCAAACTGAAGCTTTCTTT. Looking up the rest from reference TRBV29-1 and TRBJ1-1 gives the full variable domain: SAVISQKPSRDICQRGTSLTIQCQVDSQVTMMFWYRQQPGQSLTLIATANQGSEATYESGFVIDKFPISRPNLTFSTLTVSNMSPEDSSIYLCSVGPRPGGQTEAFFGQGTRLTVV.

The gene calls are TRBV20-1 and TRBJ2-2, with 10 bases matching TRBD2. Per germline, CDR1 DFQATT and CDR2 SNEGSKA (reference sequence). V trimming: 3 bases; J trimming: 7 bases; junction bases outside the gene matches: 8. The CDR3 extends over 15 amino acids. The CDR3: CSASASGSFGGELFF. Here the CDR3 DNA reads TGCAGTGCTAGCGCTAGCGGGAGTTTCGGCGGGGAGCTGTTTTTT.

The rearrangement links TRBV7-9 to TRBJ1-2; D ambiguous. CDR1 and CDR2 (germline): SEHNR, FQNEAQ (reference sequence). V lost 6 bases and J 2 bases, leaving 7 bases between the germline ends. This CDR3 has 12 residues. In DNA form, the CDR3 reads TGTGCCAGCAGTCACAAGAACTATGGCTACACCTTC. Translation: CASSHKNYGYTF.

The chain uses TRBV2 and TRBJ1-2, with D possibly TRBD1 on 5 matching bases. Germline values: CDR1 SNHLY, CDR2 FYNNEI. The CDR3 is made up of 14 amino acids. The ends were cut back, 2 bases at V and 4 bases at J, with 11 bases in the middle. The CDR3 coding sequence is TGTGCCAGCAGTGAATCGTGGCAGGGCTATGGCTACACCTTC. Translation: CASSESWQGYGYTF.

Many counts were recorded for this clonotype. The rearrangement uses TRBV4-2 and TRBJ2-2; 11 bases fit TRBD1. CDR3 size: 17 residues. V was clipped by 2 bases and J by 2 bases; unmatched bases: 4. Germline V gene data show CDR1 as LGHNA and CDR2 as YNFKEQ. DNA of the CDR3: TGTGCCAGCAGCCAATTCGGACAGGGGGCAAACACCGGGGAGCTGTTTTTT. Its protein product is CASSQFGQGANTGELFF.

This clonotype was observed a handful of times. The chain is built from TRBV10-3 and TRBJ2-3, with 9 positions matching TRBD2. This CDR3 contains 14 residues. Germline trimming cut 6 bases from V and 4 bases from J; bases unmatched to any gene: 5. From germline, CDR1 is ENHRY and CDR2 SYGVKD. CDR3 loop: CAISVAGDADTQYF. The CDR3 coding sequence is TGTGCCATCAGCGTAGCGGGAGACGCAGATACGCAGTATTTT.

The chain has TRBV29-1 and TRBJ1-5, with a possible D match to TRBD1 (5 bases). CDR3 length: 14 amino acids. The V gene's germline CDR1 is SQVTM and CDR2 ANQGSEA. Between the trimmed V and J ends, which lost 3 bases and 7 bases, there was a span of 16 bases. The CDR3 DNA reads TGCAGCGTTGAGGGGGGGGGTCCGGGACAGCCCCAGCATTTT. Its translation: CSVEGGGPGQPQHF.